This is a list of T cell receptor beta chains from one sample in a study of cytomegalovirus exposure and HLA in healthy donors. Only in-frame clones appear in the TCRdb table, and some are missing; sequencing was by immunoSEQ multiplex PCR. Altogether about 150,000 clones are present, 80% to 90% being singletons, with the ten largest covering 2% to 2.5%. Source material: PBMCs. The receptors originated from a woman aged 18-35 years in good health and CMV-seronegative. Both conserved end residues are part of each CDR3. Fields, in order: clone size, V gene, J gene, D gene, CDR3 DNA, CDR3 protein. A D gene is named only where the DNA matches it firmly. Only some rows state a clone size, as once, few, many or a class for expanded clones.

NA	TRBV27	TRBJ2-3	TRBD1	TGTGCCAGCAGTTTATCGTTGGGGACAGGCACAGATACGCAGTATTTT	CASSLSLGTGTDTQYF
NA	TRBV27	TRBJ1-1	NA	TGTGCCAGCAGCAGTCCCGTGTTGAACACTGAAGCTTTCTTT	CASSSPVLNTEAFF
NA	TRBV7-3	TRBJ1-4	TRBD1	TGTGCCAGCAGCTTATCCCGGGACAGCAAACTGTTTTTT	CASSLSRDSKLFF
NA	TRBV29-1	TRBJ2-7	TRBD1	TGCAGCGTAAAGGACAGGGCCTACGAGCAGTACTTC	CSVKDRAYEQYF
NA	TRBV7-2	TRBJ2-1	TRBD1	TGTGCCAGCAGCCCAATGGGACAGGACAATGAGCAGTTCTTC	CASSPMGQDNEQFF
NA	TRBV7-6	TRBJ1-5	NA	TGTGCCAGCAGCGCTAGCGGACAGAACCGCTTTCCGCCCCAGCATTTT	CASSASGQNRFPPQHF
NA	TRBV7-9	TRBJ2-6	NA	TGTGCCAGCAGCTTACACTCTGGGGCCAACGTCCTGACTTTC	CASSLHSGANVLTF
NA	TRBV9	TRBJ1-5	NA	TGTGCCAGCAGCCTAGACTTGGGAGGTCAGCCCCAGCATTTT	CASSLDLGGQPQHF
NA	TRBV7-2	TRBJ2-5	TRBD2	TGTGCCAGCAGCTTGGTTCTAGCGGGGGTGGGGGAGACCCAGTACTTC	CASSLVLAGVGETQYF
NA	TRBV5-1	TRBJ2-7	TRBD1	TGCGCCAGCAGCTTGGTGACAGGGAACTACGAGCAGTACTTC	CASSLVTGNYEQYF
NA	TRBV2	TRBJ1-2	TRBD1	TGTGCCAGCAGTGAGGGGGACAGTTGGGGCTACACCTTC	CASSEGDSWGYTF
NA	TRBV7-3	TRBJ1-5	TRBD1	TGTGCCAGCAGCTTAACGATAAGACAGGGTGGGGGTAGGCAGCCCCAGCATTTT	CASSLTIRQGGGRQPQHF
NA	TRBV9	TRBJ2-2	NA	TGTGCCAGCAGCGTAGGTCACTCAAACACCGGGGAGCTGTTTTTT	CASSVGHSNTGELFF
few	TRBV6-6	TRBJ2-4	NA	TGTGCCAGCACCCAAGCGGCACAAGCCAAAAACATTCAGTACTTC	CASTQAAQAKNIQYF
NA	TRBV9	TRBJ2-3	TRBD2	TGTGCCAGCAGCGCTCTAGCGGGAACCTTCACAGATACGCAGTATTTT	CASSALAGTFTDTQYF
NA	TRBV2	TRBJ1-1	NA	TGTGCCAGCAGTCAGGACAACCCAAAAGCTTTCTTT	CASSQDNPKAFF
NA	TRBV2	TRBJ1-1	TRBD1	TGTGCCAGCAGCCTCCACGGACAGGGAAGGAACACTGAAGCTTTCTTT	CASSLHGQGRNTEAFF
NA	TRBV7-9	TRBJ2-3	TRBD2	TGTGCCAGCAGCTTAGTGGCTAGCGGGAGAGGCACAGATACGCAGTATTTT	CASSLVASGRGTDTQYF
NA	TRBV7-9	TRBJ2-3	TRBD2	TGTTCCAGCAGCTTTACTAGCGGGGGTAACACAGATACGCAGTATTTT	CSSSFTSGGNTDTQYF
NA	TRBV7-9	TRBJ2-3	NA	TGTTCCAGCAGCTTATGGACAGATTCAATTTGGGATACGCAGTATTTT	CSSSLWTDSIWDTQYF
NA	TRBV7-2	TRBJ2-3	TRBD2	TGTGCCAGCAGCCCTACGCGGGGGACCCCAGATACGCAGTATTTT	CASSPTRGTPDTQYF
once	TRBV27	TRBJ1-5	NA	TGTGCCAGCAGTTTATACCCCTCGGCAGGCCTGGCCCAGCATTTT	CASSLYPSAGLAQHF
NA	TRBV9	TRBJ2-1	NA	TGTGCCAGCAGCGGTAACCAAAGGCCGGGAGTCCGGGGCAATGAGCAGTTCTTC	CASSGNQRPGVRGNEQFF
NA	TRBV4-2	TRBJ2-2	TRBD1	TGTGCCAGCAGCCTCCCGACAGGGGCTAACACCGGGGAGCTGTTTTTT	CASSLPTGANTGELFF
NA	TRBV18	TRBJ1-1	NA	TGTGCCAGCTCATTGAGCGCGGGCAGATCTGAAGCTTTCTTT	CASSLSAGRSEAFF
few	TRBV29-1	TRBJ2-7	NA	TGCAGCGTTGAGTCGCAGGGGGGCGAGCAGTACTTC	CSVESQGGEQYF
once	TRBV27	TRBJ1-2	NA	TGTGCCAGCAGCCCTAAGACTTACTATGGCTACACCTTC	CASSPKTYYGYTF
NA	TRBV2	TRBJ2-1	NA	TGTGCCAGCAGCCCCCTCAGGGCCCGGAATGAGCAGTTCTTC	CASSPLRARNEQFF